The present entry profiles one TCR beta chain with its context. From germline, CDR1 is SGHTA and CDR2 FQGTGA. Trimming shortened V by 4 bases and J by 4 bases, and 7 bases separated the two germline ends. The CDR3 extends over 12 amino acids. This entry belongs to a study of cytomegalovirus exposure and HLA in healthy donors. This PCR relied on a set of 60 Vbeta primers and 13 Jbeta primers. Profiling relied on immunoSEQ multiplex PCR, and the TCRdb table lists in-frame clones only, not all of them. The top ten clones hold roughly 2.6% of a sample with about 190,000 clones, approximately 88% of them seen once.

Sequences were obtained from PBMCs. This receptor was identified in a woman aged 45-60 years in good health and CMV-seropositive. This rearrangement joins TRBV7-3 to TRBJ1-2; D uncertain. CDR3 sequence: CASSSRVYGYTF. CDR3 DNA sequence: TGTGCCAGCAGCTCCCGGGTCTATGGCTACACCTTC.